This TCR beta chain was sequenced during a study of shared clonotypes between healthy human individuals. Study details: The plates for each donor numbered three CD4 naive, three CD4 memory, two CD8 naive and one CD8 memory.

For this clone: Its antigen is not identified.

Study-wide results and limits: Compared with memory subsets, naive subsets generally had larger estimated richness. Sharing across four donors was highest in naive CD4 (roughly 5%) and lowest in memory CD8 (roughly 0.4%).

Libraries were prepared by immunoSEQ multiplex PCR; TCRdb keeps only in-frame clonotypes and omits some of them. The sample shows some 1.5 million clones, approximately 97% of them seen only once. V dropped 1 base and J dropped 1 base, with 10 bases sitting between them. CDR1 and CDR2 (germline): SEHNR, FQNEAQ (reference sequence). The CDR3 runs to 15 residues. The receptor's source is a man in his thirties or forties in good health. V usage is TRBV7-9 and J usage is TRBJ2-5; D remains ambiguous. Input material: naive CD4+ T cells sorted from blood. Subset given: CD45RA+ positively selected. This chain's CDR3 is CASSLGGRAQETQYF. The DNA of the CDR3 is TGTGCCAGCAGCTTAGGCGGCAGAGCCCAAGAGACCCAGTACTTC.